The 32 T cell receptor beta chains below all came from one sample that was sequenced in a study of cytomegalovirus exposure and HLA in healthy donors (TCRdb year 2017). Libraries were built with the immunoSEQ multiplex PCR assay. A mixture of 60 forward primers for TCR Vbeta segments and 13 reverse primers for TCR Jbeta segments was used in the multiplex PCR. Here the immuneACCESS table is served through TCRdb, limited to in-frame sequences with V and J called. Missing clones are a known gap in these copies; in checked studies unresolved V genes cover under half, and the rest lacks a known reason. The sample contains about 120,000 clones, more than 75% of them found a single time. The ten largest clones capture about a tenth of the sample. The sample was PBMCs. The receptors stem from a man aged 25-45 years in good health and CMV-seropositive.

V is TRBV6-5 and J is TRBJ1-2, with 7 nucleotides matching TRBD1. With V trimmed by 2 bases and J by 4 bases, 10 bases remained unmatched. CDR1 and CDR2 (germline): MNHEY, SVGAGI. This CDR3 has 16 residues. The CDR3 reads CASSYNRNRGSYGYTF. CDR3 nucleotides: TGTGCCAGCAGTTACAACCGCAACAGGGGTAGCTATGGCTACACCTTC.

The chain joins TRBV28 to TRBJ2-5; 12 nucleotides align to TRBD2. V lost 2 bases to trimming and J lost 0 bases; unmatched junction nucleotides: 22. This CDR3 has 23 amino acids. Germline loops: CDR1 MDHEN, CDR2 SYDVKM. The CDR3 sequence: CASSLRFSWTSGTTPRDQETQYF. The CDR3 DNA sequence: TGTGCCAGCAGTTTAAGGTTTAGTTGGACTAGCGGGACCACCCCTAGGGACCAAGAGACCCAGTACTTC.

The chain links TRBV30 to TRBJ2-2, with 11 bases identical to TRBD1. Germline CDR1 is GTSNPN and CDR2 is SVGIG (reference sequence). The length of the CDR3 is 15 residues. The V gene end was trimmed by 2 bases and the J gene end by 6 bases; junction bases not matched to a gene: 5. The CDR3 coding sequence is TGTGCCTGGAGTCCCGGGACAGGGGGGGCCGGGGAGCTGTTTTTT. Residues: CAWSPGTGGAGELFF.

The chain has TRBV5-1 and TRBJ2-3, with 9 bases fitting TRBD1. V was clipped by 1 base and J by 5 bases; unmatched bases: 2. This CDR3 comprises 14 residues. The germline V gene has CDR1 SGHRS and CDR2 YFSETQ. The CDR3 is CASSLRTGEDTQYF. CDR3 coding DNA: TGCGCCAGCAGCTTGCGGACAGGGGAAGATACGCAGTATTTT.

This chain links TRBV15 with TRBJ1-3, with TRBD1 matching over 7 bases. CDR1 and CDR2 from the germline V gene are LNHNV and YYDKDF (reference sequence). The CDR3 extends over 17 amino acids. Trimming cost V 3 bases and J 0 bases; bases outside gene matches: 8. CDR3 DNA: TGTGCCACCAGCAGGTTCCTGGGACAGTTCTCTGGAAACACCATATATTTT. Translated, it gives CATSRFLGQFSGNTIYF.

This clone has only one observation. The genes are TRBV15 and TRBJ2-1, with 8 positions matching TRBD2. The V segment lost 7 bases and the J segment 5 bases; nucleotides outside the gene matches: 16. The CDR3 sequence is 17 residues long. Germline V lookup: CDR1 LNHNV, CDR2 YYDKDF (reference sequence). As DNA, the CDR3 is TGTGCCACCACTCCCTGGGGGAGCGGGAGAAGAGACAATGAGCAGTTCTTC. Its translation is CATTPWGSGRRDNEQFF.

The V gene is TRBV6-6, the J gene TRBJ2-7; 11 nucleotides line up with TRBD2. The V gene end was trimmed by 0 bases and the J gene end by 0 bases; junction bases not matched to a gene: 1. The V gene's germline CDR1 is MNHNY and CDR2 SVGAGI (reference sequence). CDR3 length: 16 residues. The CDR3: CASSYSGTSGSYEQYF. The CDR3 nucleotides are TGTGCCAGCAGTTACTCAGGGACTAGCGGCTCCTACGAGCAGTACTTC.

V and J are TRBV28 and TRBJ2-5; D is uncertain. The V and J ends lost 3 bases and 1 base respectively, with 3 bases between them. This CDR3 has 12 amino acids. Germline loops: CDR1 MDHEN, CDR2 SYDVKM. This CDR3 reads CASSFLQETQYF. The CDR3 nucleotides are TGTGCCAGCAGTTTTCTCCAAGAGACCCAGTACTTC. Based on the CDR3 plus reference TRBV28 and TRBJ2-5, the full variable domain is DVKVTQSSRYLVKRTGEKVFLECVQDMDHENMFWYRQDPGLGLRLIYFSYDVKMKEKGDIPEGYSVSREKKERFSLILESASTNQTSMYLCASSFLQETQYFGPGTRLLVL.

The chain has TRBV30 and TRBJ2-1; 15 bases match TRBD2. The germline gives CDR1 GTSNPN, CDR2 SVGIG (reference sequence). CDR3 size: 17 residues. The V segment lost 6 bases and the J segment 6 bases; nucleotides outside the gene matches: 12. The CDR3 coding sequence is TGTGCCTGTGCAGGTCTTGGACTAGCGGGAGGGTTCAATGAGCAGTTCTTC. Protein sequence: CACAGLGLAGGFNEQFF.

The rearrangement joins TRBV4-1 to TRBJ1-1, with D possibly TRBD1 on 5 matching bases. V was pared by 9 bases and J by 0 bases, with 17 bases between. CDR1 is MGHRA, CDR2 YSYEKL, per germline. The CDR3 extends over 15 amino acids. This CDR3 reads CASIQREGMNTEAFF. The CDR3 nucleotides read TGCGCCAGTATACAACGGGAGGGGATGAACACTGAAGCTTTCTTT.

This chain links TRBV27 with TRBJ2-7, with TRBD1 identical over 12 bases. Trimming cost V 2 bases and J 5 bases; bases outside gene matches: 10. The CDR3 extends over 17 amino acids. Per germline, CDR1 MNHEY and CDR2 SMNVEV (reference sequence). The CDR3 protein is CASSLLGTGGKVDEQYF. The CDR3 DNA reads TGTGCCAGCAGTTTACTAGGGACAGGGGGCAAGGTTGACGAGCAGTACTTC.

This clone was detected only a few times. This chain uses TRBV9 with TRBJ1-2; TRBD1 is a possible D gene (5 bases). This CDR3 is 14 amino acids long. The germline gives CDR1 SGDLS, CDR2 YYNGEE. Trimming stripped 5 bases from V and 2 bases from J, with 13 bases between. The CDR3 region is CASRGTSENYGYTF. The CDR3 bases are TGTGCCAGCAGAGGGACTTCGGAAAACTATGGCTACACCTTC. Using reference TRBV9 and TRBJ1-2 for the parts outside the CDR3, the full variable domain is DSGVTQTPKHLITATGQRVTLRCSPRSGDLSVYWYQQSLDQGLQFLIQYYNGEERAKGNILERFSAQQFPDLHSELNLSSLELGDSALYFCASRGTSENYGYTFGSGTRLTVV.

V gene TRBV11-2 combines with J gene TRBJ2-3, with 9 bases identical to TRBD2. Germline-derived CDR1 and CDR2 are SGHAT and FQNNGV. This CDR3 spans 15 amino acids. J gave up 6 bases and V 4 bases, and 8 bases lay outside the gene matches. This CDR3 reads CASSSFPGLADTQYF. The CDR3 DNA reads TGTGCCAGCAGCTCCTTCCCGGGACTAGCTGATACGCAGTATTTT.

The gene calls are TRBV19 and TRBJ2-1, with 7 bases matching TRBD1. The CDR3 is 14 amino acids. With V trimmed by 4 bases and J by 10 bases, 10 bases remained unmatched. Germline V CDR1 and CDR2: LNHDA, SQIVND (reference sequence). The DNA of the CDR3 is TGTGCCAGTAGTACCTTCACAGGGGTAGTCGAGCAGTTCTTC. Translated: CASSTFTGVVEQFF.

The V call is TRBV7-2, the J call TRBJ2-6, with a tentative D call TRBD2 (6 bases). CDR3 length equals 18 residues. V lost 2 bases and J 0 bases, leaving 14 bases between the germline ends. The germline V gene encodes CDR1 SGHTA and CDR2 FQGNSA. This chain's CDR3 is CASSLSWRGSSGANVLTF. CDR3 DNA sequence: TGTGCCAGCAGCTTATCCTGGCGGGGAAGCTCTGGGGCCAACGTCCTGACTTTC. Filled out from reference TRBV7-2 and TRBJ2-6, the complete variable domain reads GAGVSQSPSNKVTEKGKDVELRCDPISGHTALYWYRQSLGQGLEFLIYFQGNSAPDKSGLPSDRFSAERTGGSVSTLTIQRTQQEDSAVYLCASSLSWRGSSGANVLTFGAGSRLTVL.

This sequence joins TRBV5-1 and TRBJ1-2; 7 bases match TRBD1. Germline V gene lookup returns CDR1 SGHRS and CDR2 YFSETQ. The CDR3 runs to 13 residues. The V segment lost 4 bases and the J segment 8 bases; nucleotides outside the gene matches: 8. The CDR3 DNA reads as TGCGCCAGCAGCCCACAGGGGACCCAAGGCTACACCTTC. Its protein product is CASSPQGTQGYTF.

The chain uses TRBV6-5 and TRBJ1-2; TRBD1 might be the D (6 bases). The CDR3 length is 13 residues. Germline CDR1 and CDR2: MNHEY and SVGAGI. With 6 bases removed from V and 4 bases from J, the gap between germline ends came to 12 bases. The CDR3 region has the DNA TGTGCCAGCAGAACTGGGGGCGTCTATGGCTACACCTTC. It codes for CASRTGGVYGYTF.

This clone has only one observation. The chain has TRBV19 and TRBJ2-3; D ambiguous. Germline-derived CDR1 and CDR2 are LNHDA and SQIVND (reference sequence). The CDR3 spans 13 residues. V was clipped by 6 bases and J by 0 bases, with 7 bases between them. The CDR3 is CASRALSTDTQYF. The CDR3 DNA sequence: TGTGCCAGTAGGGCCCTTAGCACAGATACGCAGTATTTT.

V usage is TRBV18 and J usage is TRBJ2-7, with 9 bases fitting TRBD1. Germline CDR1 reads KGHSH; CDR2 reads LQKENI. V lost 2 bases and J lost 0; bases outside the gene matches: 5. The CDR3 has 16 amino acids. This CDR3 reads CASSPTQGASSYEQYF. The DNA of the CDR3 is TGTGCCAGCTCACCAACACAGGGGGCTAGCTCCTACGAGCAGTACTTC.

The V call is TRBV2, the J call TRBJ2-7, with 12 bases aligning to TRBD1. CDR3 length equals 16 residues. With 7 bases clipped from V and 9 bases from J, the junction kept 16 bases outside the gene matches. CDR1 is SNHLY and CDR2 is FYNNEI in the germline V gene. The chain's CDR3 is CASNPGGTGGLMGQYF. The CDR3 DNA reads TGTGCCAGCAATCCCGGAGGGACAGGGGGCTTGATGGGGCAGTACTTC.

The V call is TRBV15, the J call TRBJ2-5; TRBD1 matches 10 bases. V trimming: 3 bases; J trimming: 5 bases; junction bases outside the gene matches: 6. Looked up from germline, CDR1 is LNHNV and CDR2 is YYDKDF (reference sequence). This CDR3 is 15 amino acids long. Written as DNA, the CDR3 is TGTGCCACCAGCAGGGACAGGGGGGGTTGGGAGACCCAGTACTTC. Translated: CATSRDRGGWETQYF.

The J gene is TRBJ1-1, the V gene TRBV11-2; D is possibly TRBD1 (6 bases). This CDR3 region has 14 residues. V lost 3 bases and J lost 1, with 9 bases in between. Germline V gene data show CDR1 as SGHAT and CDR2 as FQNNGV. The CDR3 reads CASSFGQWNTEAFF. The CDR3 DNA reads as TGTGCCAGCAGCTTTGGACAGTGGAACACTGAAGCTTTCTTT. The full variable domain, its missing parts supplied by reference TRBV11-2 and TRBJ1-1, is EAGVAQSPRYKIIEKRQSVAFWCNPISGHATLYWYQQILGQGPKLLIQFQNNGVVDDSQLPKDRFSAERLKGVDSTLKIQPAKLEDSAVYLCASSFGQWNTEAFFGQGTRLTVV.

The CDR3, as DNA: TGTGCCAGCAGCTCCCGGGACAGGGCGTTCGACGACGGGGAGCTGTTTTTT. This translates into CASSSRDRAFDDGELFF. The V gene is TRBV11-2, the J gene TRBJ2-2, with 9 bases identical to TRBD1. Per the germline V gene, CDR1 is SGHAT and CDR2 is FQNNGV. This CDR3 has 17 residues. Trimming cost V 4 bases and J 7 bases; bases outside gene matches: 13.

The table lists this clone with a count of one. The chain recombines TRBV6-1 with TRBJ1-1; D perhaps matches TRBD1 (6 bases). V gave up 7 bases and J gave up 5 bases, with 20 bases separating them. There are 15 residues in the CDR3. Germline-derived CDR1 and CDR2 are MNHNS and SASEGT. In DNA form, the CDR3 reads TGTGCCAGCACCAAAAATCGGCAGGGGCGGACTGAAGCTTTCTTT. It is translated as CASTKNRQGRTEAFF.

V gene TRBV6-1 combines with J gene TRBJ2-7; D remains ambiguous. The germline CDR1 and CDR2 sequences are MNHNS and SASEGT. The CDR3 runs to 14 residues. V lost 9 bases to trimming and J lost 1 base, with 16 bases between them. CDR3 nucleotide sequence: TGTGCCAGTGGAGTATTTGAGACTTCCTACGAGCAGTACTTC. Translating gives CASGVFETSYEQYF.

The CDR3 is CASSIVGQIYGYTF. The CDR3 region has the DNA TGTGCCAGTAGTATAGTGGGACAGATCTATGGCTACACCTTC. The chain recombines TRBV19 with TRBJ1-2; 7 nucleotides match TRBD1. V lost 1 base, J lost 4 bases, and 3 bases stayed unmatched. This CDR3 comprises 14 residues. Looked up from germline, CDR1 is LNHDA and CDR2 is SQIVND (reference sequence).

This chain connects TRBV4-1 to TRBJ2-4; 7 bases are a match to TRBD2. CDR1 is MGHRA and CDR2 is YSYEKL in the germline V gene. There are 16 residues in the CDR3. Losses at the gene ends were 0 bases for V and 7 bases for J; bases not matched to a gene: 9. The CDR3 here is CASSQDLTGGGNIQYF. The CDR3 DNA follows: TGCGCCAGCAGCCAAGATCTAACGGGAGGAGGTAACATTCAGTACTTC.

This sequence joins TRBV27 and TRBJ2-3; 7 nucleotides match TRBD1. Germline CDR1 is MNHEY and CDR2 is SMNVEV (reference sequence). Trimming removed 5 bases from V and 4 bases from J; junction bases left unmatched: 9. The CDR3 spans 15 residues. Written as DNA, the CDR3 is TGTGCCAGCAGTGCCCGGGACAGAGCGGCAGATACGCAGTATTTT. Translated, it gives CASSARDRAADTQYF.

This clone has a handful of counts. This chain uses TRBV29-1 with TRBJ2-1; 11 nucleotides agree with TRBD2. Per germline, CDR1 SQVTM and CDR2 ANQGSEA. This CDR3 has 13 residues. Trimming cost V 7 bases and J 9 bases; bases outside gene matches: 8. This chain's CDR3 is CSGELAGDGEQFF. CDR3 coding DNA: TGCAGCGGGGAACTAGCGGGAGACGGTGAGCAGTTCTTC.

This chain connects TRBV27 to TRBJ1-1, with a tentative D call TRBD1 (6 bases). CDR1 and CDR2 from the germline V gene are MNHEY and SMNVEV (reference sequence). V gave up 2 bases and J gave up 7 bases, with 14 bases separating them. The CDR3 runs 14 residues. CDR3 sequence: CASSLRTGWGEAFF. CDR3 in DNA: TGTGCCAGCAGTTTAAGAACAGGGTGGGGTGAAGCTTTCTTT.

The chain joins TRBV10-3 to TRBJ2-7, with 8 bases lining up with TRBD1. The CDR3 is made up of 14 amino acids. With 6 bases clipped from V and 3 bases from J, the junction kept 7 bases outside the gene matches. The germline V gene encodes CDR1 ENHRY and CDR2 SYGVKD. In DNA form, the CDR3 reads TGTGCCATCAGGGCAGACAGGGGCGACTACGAGCAGTACTTC. As protein: CAIRADRGDYEQYF.

The chain joins TRBV4-2 to TRBJ1-4; D remains ambiguous. This CDR3 spans 16 amino acids. Germline V gene lookup returns CDR1 LGHNA and CDR2 YNFKEQ. The germline V and J ends were trimmed by 0 bases and 4 bases, with 12 bases remaining between them. As DNA, the CDR3 is TGTGCCAGCAGCCAAGAACCCCAGCGTTATAATGAAAAACTGTTTTTT. This sequence encodes CASSQEPQRYNEKLFF.